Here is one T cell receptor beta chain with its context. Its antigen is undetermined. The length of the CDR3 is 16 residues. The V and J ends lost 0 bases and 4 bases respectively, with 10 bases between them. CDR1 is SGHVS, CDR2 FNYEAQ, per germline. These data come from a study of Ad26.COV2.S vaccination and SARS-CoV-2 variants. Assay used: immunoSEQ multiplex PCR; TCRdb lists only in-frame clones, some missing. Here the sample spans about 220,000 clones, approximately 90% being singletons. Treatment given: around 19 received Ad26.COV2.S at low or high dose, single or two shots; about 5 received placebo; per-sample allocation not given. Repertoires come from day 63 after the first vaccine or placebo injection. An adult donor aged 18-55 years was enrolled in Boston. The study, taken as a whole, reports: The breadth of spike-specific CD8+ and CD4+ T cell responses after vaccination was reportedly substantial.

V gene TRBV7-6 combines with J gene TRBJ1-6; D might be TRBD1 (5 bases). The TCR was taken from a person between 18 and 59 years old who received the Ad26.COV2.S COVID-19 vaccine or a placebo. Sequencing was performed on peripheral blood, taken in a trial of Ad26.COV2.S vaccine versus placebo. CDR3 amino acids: CASSLARQSYNSPLHF. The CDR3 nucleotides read TGTGCCAGCAGCTTAGCCCGACAGTCTTATAATTCACCCCTCCACTTT.